This TCR beta chain was recovered during a study of tumor-infiltrating lymphocytes in localized non-small cell lung cancer. On the study more broadly: Patients included smokers and never-smokers with various histologies, some sampled after neoadjuvant chemotherapy. Overall study results and limits: Available tissue quantity limited TCR sequencing to a patient subset. Compared with uninvolved lung, tumors showed higher T cell infiltration by TCRbeta sequencing.

Assay: immunoSEQ multiplex PCR; the TCRdb copy retains only in-frame clones and omits some. The sample has just under 5,000 clones, approximately 95% seen once. With respect to this clone: Its matching antigen is unknown.

The CDR3 spans 17 residues. V dropped 5 bases and J dropped 3; count of bases not matched to a gene: 14. From germline, CDR1 is KGHSH and CDR2 LQKENI. Sequenced sample: uninvolved lung tissue not adjacent to the tumor. This rearrangement joins TRBV18 to TRBJ2-3; 7 bases match TRBD1. The TCR sequence derives from a human donor with non-small cell lung cancer. CDR3 sequence reads: CASSSGRGGAPTDTQYF. DNA of the CDR3: TGTGCCAGCTCATCAGGGCGAGGGGGCGCACCGACAGATACGCAGTATTTT.